This T cell receptor beta chain was observed in a study of Ad26.COV2.S vaccination and SARS-CoV-2 variants. Overall study results and limits: Participants in the vaccine arm had higher spike-specific TCR breadth; placebo recipients had lower.

The CDR3 sequence is 16 residues long. CDR1 and CDR2 (germline): MGHRA, YSYEKL. V was trimmed by 1 base and J by 3 bases, leaving 13 bases between them. Only in-frame clones appear in the TCRdb table, and some are missing; sequencing was by immunoSEQ multiplex PCR. The sample has around 340,000 clones, approximately 90% seen once. Treatment given: some 20 received Ad26.COV2.S at low or high dose, single or two shots; roughly five received placebo; per-sample allocation not given. It was on day 63 after the first vaccine or placebo injection that samples were taken. A Boston adult aged 18-55 years was the donor. This clone was found once. The target antigen is unknown.

This TCR was sampled from a person between 18 and 59 years old who received the Ad26.COV2.S COVID-19 vaccine or a placebo. The material was peripheral blood, obtained in a trial of Ad26.COV2.S vaccine versus placebo. The rearrangement uses TRBV4-1 and TRBJ1-5; D might be TRBD1 (5 bases). CDR3: CASSQAPTGSNQPQHF. CDR3 nucleotide sequence: TGCGCCAGCAGCCAAGCCCCTACAGGATCCAATCAGCCCCAGCATTTT.